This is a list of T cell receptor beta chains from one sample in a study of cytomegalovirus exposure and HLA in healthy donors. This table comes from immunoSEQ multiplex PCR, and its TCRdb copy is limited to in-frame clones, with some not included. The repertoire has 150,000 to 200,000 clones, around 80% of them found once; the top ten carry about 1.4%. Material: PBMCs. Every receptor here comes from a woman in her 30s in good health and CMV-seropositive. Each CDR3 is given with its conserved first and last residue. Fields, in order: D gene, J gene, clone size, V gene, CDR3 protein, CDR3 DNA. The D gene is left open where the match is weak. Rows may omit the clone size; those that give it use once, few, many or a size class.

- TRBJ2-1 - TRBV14 CASSQGDIEQFF TGTGCCAGCAGCCAAGGGGACATCGAGCAGTTCTTC
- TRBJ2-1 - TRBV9 CASRSSNNEQFF TGTGCCAGCAGATCCTCTAACAATGAGCAGTTCTTC
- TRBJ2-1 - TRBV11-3 CASSLDRGGSSINEQFF TGTGCCAGCAGCTTAGACCGCGGGGGCAGTAGTATCAATGAGCAGTTCTTC
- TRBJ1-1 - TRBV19 CASRQQGVNAAFF TGTGCCAGTAGGCAACAGGGAGTAAACGCAGCTTTCTTT
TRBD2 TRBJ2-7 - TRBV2 CASANLAGGYEQYF TGTGCCAGCGCCAATTTAGCGGGAGGCTACGAGCAGTACTTC
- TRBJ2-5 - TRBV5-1 CASSLATGRETQYF TGCGCCAGCAGCTTGGCCACAGGGCGGGAGACCCAGTACTTC
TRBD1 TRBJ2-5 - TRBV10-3 CAISESQRTDRGAETQYF TGTGCCATCAGTGAGTCGCAGAGGACCGACAGGGGTGCCGAGACCCAGTACTTC
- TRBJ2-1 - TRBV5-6 CASSLTWGLGGEQFF TGTGCCAGCAGCTTGACCTGGGGGCTTGGGGGTGAGCAGTTCTTC
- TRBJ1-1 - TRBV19 CASSIKVGVVAFF TGTGCCAGTAGTATTAAGGTCGGGGTCGTGGCTTTCTTT
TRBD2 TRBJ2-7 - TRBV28 CASSLPRAGPTYEQYF TGTGCCAGCAGTTTACCTCGAGCGGGACCTACCTACGAGCAGTACTTC
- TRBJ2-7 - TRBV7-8 CASSFRTDSYEQYF TGTGCCAGCAGCTTCCGGACAGACTCCTACGAGCAGTACTTC
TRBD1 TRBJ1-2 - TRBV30 CAWTGGRLYGYTF TGTGCCTGGACAGGGGGGCGCCTGTATGGCTACACCTTC
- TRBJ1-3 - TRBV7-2 CASSLPSSGNTIYF TGTGCCAGCAGCTTGCCGAGCTCTGGAAACACCATATATTTT
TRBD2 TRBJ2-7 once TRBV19 CASRVAGGDSSYEQYF TGTGCCAGTAGGGTGGCGGGGGGGGACTCCTCCTACGAGCAGTACTTC
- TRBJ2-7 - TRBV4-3 CASSQEADYEQYF TGCGCCAGCAGCCAAGAAGCGGATTACGAGCAGTACTTC
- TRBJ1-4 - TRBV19 CASSPPIGSGEKLFF TGTGCCAGTAGTCCCCCCATCGGATCCGGGGAAAAACTGTTTTTT
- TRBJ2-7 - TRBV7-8 CASSRTSYEQYF TGTGCCAGCAGCCGGACATCCTACGAGCAGTACTTC
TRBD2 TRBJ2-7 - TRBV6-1 CASSDPRGLAGRYEQYF TGTGCCAGCAGTGACCCCCGAGGACTAGCGGGACGGTACGAGCAGTACTTC
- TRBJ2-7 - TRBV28 CASSRRRAPEVYEQYF TGTGCCAGCAGCCGACGCCGGGCCCCGGAGGTCTACGAGCAGTACTTC
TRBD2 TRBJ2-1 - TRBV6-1 CASSASGSAYNEQFF TGTGCCAGCAGCGCCAGCGGGAGCGCTTACAATGAGCAGTTCTTC
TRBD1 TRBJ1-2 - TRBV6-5 CASSRTGSRGYTF TGTGCCAGCAGCCGGACAGGGTCGAGAGGCTACACCTTC
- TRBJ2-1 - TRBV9 CASSLVTQYNEQFF TGTGCCAGCAGCCTCGTGACTCAGTACAATGAGCAGTTCTTC
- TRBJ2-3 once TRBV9 CASSVRTGATTDTQYF TGTGCCAGCAGCGTAAGAACGGGAGCGACCACAGATACGCAGTATTTT
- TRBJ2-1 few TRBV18 CASSQTILTDNEQFF TGTGCCAGCTCGCAGACTATCTTGACTGACAATGAGCAGTTCTTC
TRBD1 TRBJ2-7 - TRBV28 CASSLLGQVGYEQYF TGTGCCAGCAGTTTATTAGGACAGGTTGGCTACGAGCAGTACTTC
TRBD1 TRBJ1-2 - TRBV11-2 CASSPGQASYTF TGTGCCAGCAGCCCTGGACAGGCTAGCTACACCTTC
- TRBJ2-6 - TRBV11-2 CASSERTAGVLTF TGTGCCAGCAGCGAGCGGACAGCCGGCGTCCTGACTTTC
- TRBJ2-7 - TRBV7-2 CASSSDFSSYEQYF TGTGCCAGCAGCTCGGACTTTTCATCCTACGAGCAGTACTTC